The 30 T cell receptor beta chains listed next were all sequenced from one sample in a study of cytomegalovirus exposure and HLA in healthy donors. Primers for the PCR totalled 60 Vbeta and 13 Jbeta. Clones were sequenced by immunoSEQ multiplex PCR, and TCRdb holds only the in-frame ones, with some missing. In the table there are about 200,000 clones, over 65% of which are singletons. The material sequenced was PBMCs. These receptors were obtained from a middle-aged man in good health and CMV-seronegative.

V gene TRBV7-8 combines with J gene TRBJ2-5; 10 bases fit TRBD2. CDR3 size: 16 residues. Losses at the gene ends were 5 bases for V and 3 bases for J; bases not matched to a gene: 9. Per the germline V gene, CDR1 is SGHVS and CDR2 is FQNEAQ. CDR3 bases: TGTGCCAGCAGCGCCTTTAGCGGGAGGACAGAAGAGACCCAGTACTTC. Amino acid sequence: CASSAFSGRTEETQYF.

The V and J genes are TRBV9 and TRBJ2-1, with 7 bases fitting TRBD1. The CDR3 sequence is 15 residues long. Germline CDR1 and CDR2: SGDLS and YYNGEE. V was pared by 0 bases and J by 8 bases, with 8 bases of the junction left unmatched. The CDR3 DNA is TGTGCCAGCAGCGTAGGTAGGGACAGTACGTATGAGCAGTTCTTC. The encoded protein is CASSVGRDSTYEQFF. Based on the CDR3 plus reference TRBV9 and TRBJ2-1, the full variable domain is DSGVTQTPKHLITATGQRVTLRCSPRSGDLSVYWYQQSLDQGLQFLIQYYNGEERAKGNILERFSAQQFPDLHSELNLSSLELGDSALYFCASSVGRDSTYEQFFGPGTRLTVL.

The chain uses TRBV6-5 and TRBJ1-1, with 8 bases lining up with TRBD1. Germline assignment: CDR1 MNHEY and CDR2 SVGAGI. With 2 bases clipped from V and 0 bases from J, the junction kept 5 bases outside the gene matches. This CDR3 is 16 amino acids long. CDR3 DNA: TGTGCCAGCAGTTACACCCCGGGACAGGTGAACACTGAAGCTTTCTTT. Protein: CASSYTPGQVNTEAFF.

The chain is built from TRBV5-8 and TRBJ1-1; D unresolved. In germline, CDR1 is SGHTS, CDR2 YDEGEE. This CDR3 has 11 amino acids. V was pared by 7 bases and J by 0 bases, with 4 bases between. CDR3 region: CASSLNTEAFF. The CDR3 coding sequence is TGTGCCAGCTCTTTGAACACTGAAGCTTTCTTT.

This rearrangement joins TRBV2 to TRBJ2-2, with 10 bases that match TRBD1. CDR3 length: 18 amino acids. Looked up from germline, CDR1 is SNHLY and CDR2 is FYNNEI. V shed 0 bases, J shed 4 bases, and the junction held 8 bases outside the gene matches. CDR3 in amino acids: CASSEALGQGPFTGELFF. The CDR3 DNA reads as TGTGCCAGCAGTGAAGCGCTGGGACAGGGGCCTTTCACCGGGGAGCTGTTTTTT.

The chain joins TRBV4-2 to TRBJ2-3, with 9 positions matching TRBD2. Germline trimming cut 0 bases from V and 6 bases from J; bases unmatched to any gene: 7. Germline V gives CDR1 LGHNA, CDR2 YNFKEQ. CDR3 length: 16 amino acids. For the CDR3, the DNA is TGTGCCAGCAGCCAAGAAGGGGGACTAGCCGCTGATACGCAGTATTTT. Translated: CASSQEGGLAADTQYF.

In this sample, this clone turned up once. The rearrangement links TRBV7-9 to TRBJ2-2, with TRBD1 matching over 8 bases. CDR1 is SEHNR and CDR2 is FQNEAQ in the germline V gene (reference sequence). J was trimmed by 7 bases and V by 5 bases; bases with no gene match: 9. The CDR3 is 15 amino acids. The CDR3: CASSPDREYSGELFF. CDR3 nucleotide sequence: TGTGCCAGCAGCCCGGACAGGGAATACAGCGGGGAGCTGTTTTTT.

The V gene is TRBV30, the J gene TRBJ1-4; tentatively, D is TRBD1 (5 bases). The CDR3 extends over 14 amino acids. The ends were cut back, 2 bases at V and 4 bases at J, with 11 bases in the middle. Per germline, CDR1 GTSNPN and CDR2 SVGIG (reference sequence). Here the CDR3 reads CAWSTTGVNEKLFF. The CDR3 nucleotides read TGTGCCTGGAGTACAACGGGGGTTAATGAAAAACTGTTTTTT. The whole variable domain, filled in from reference TRBV30 and TRBJ1-4, reads SQTIHQWPATLVQPVGSPLSLECTVEGTSNPNLYWYRQAAGRGLQLLFYSVGIGQISSEVPQNLSASRPQDRQFILSSKKLLLSDSGFYLCAWSTTGVNEKLFFGSGTQLSVL.

This clone occurred a few times. The rearrangement uses TRBV5-1 and TRBJ2-5; maybe TRBD1 (6 bases). From germline, CDR1 is SGHRS and CDR2 YFSETQ. V was trimmed by 3 bases and J by 0 bases, leaving 6 bases between them. The CDR3 length is 13 residues. The CDR3 sequence: CASSWTDQETQYF. The CDR3 region has the DNA TGCGCCAGCAGCTGGACAGACCAAGAGACCCAGTACTTC.

The rearrangement uses TRBV19 and TRBJ2-5; D gene ambiguous. Trimming cost V 1 base and J 0 bases, with 12 bases left between them. CDR1 and CDR2 from the germline V gene are LNHDA and SQIVND (reference sequence). This CDR3 is 16 amino acids long. CDR3 DNA sequence: TGTGCCAGTAGTATAGGAGGCCGCAGAGACCAAGAGACCCAGTACTTC. Translated: CASSIGGRRDQETQYF.

J is TRBJ2-1 and V is TRBV9, with 15 bases lining up with TRBD2. Germline V gene lookup returns CDR1 SGDLS and CDR2 YYNGEE. The CDR3 is 16 amino acids. The ends lost 4 bases at V and 9 bases at J; junction bases unmatched: 8. The CDR3 DNA follows: TGTGCCAGCAGCCCGTGGGGACTAGCGGGAGGAAGTGAGCAGTTCTTC. Its translation is CASSPWGLAGGSEQFF.

The chain recombines TRBV10-1 with TRBJ2-7; TRBD2 agrees at 11 bases. The CDR3 has 19 residues. CDR1 and CDR2 (germline): WNHNN, SYGVQD (reference sequence). After removal of 2 bases from V and 2 bases from J, the junction contained 14 bases not matched to a gene. As DNA, the CDR3 is TGCGCCAGCAGTGAGGGACCGCCCGTACTAGCGGGAGCCCCCTACGAGCAGTACTTC. It yields the protein CASSEGPPVLAGAPYEQYF.

V and J are TRBV9 and TRBJ2-5, with D perhaps TRBD1 (5 bases). V dropped 1 base and J dropped 1 base, with 11 bases sitting between them. This CDR3 region has 15 residues. Germline lookup yields CDR1 SGDLS and CDR2 YYNGEE. DNA for the CDR3: TGTGCCAGCAGCGTAAGGGGTTATCCCCAAGAGACCCAGTACTTC. Residues: CASSVRGYPQETQYF.

The chain is built from TRBV7-2 and TRBJ1-3; weak D call: TRBD1 (6 bases). From germline, CDR1 is SGHTA and CDR2 FQGNSA. The CDR3 is 17 amino acids. The V end lost 1 base, the J end lost 4 bases, and 17 bases lay between the germline ends. The CDR3 DNA reads as TGTGCCAGCAGCTTAGTGGGTGCGTCAGGGGTAGGAAACACCATATATTTT. This encodes CASSLVGASGVGNTIYF. The full variable domain, completed using reference TRBV7-2 and TRBJ1-3, is GAGVSQSPSNKVTEKGKDVELRCDPISGHTALYWYRQSLGQGLEFLIYFQGNSAPDKSGLPSDRFSAERTGGSVSTLTIQRTQQEDSAVYLCASSLVGASGVGNTIYFGEGSWLTVV.

CDR3 region: CASRLAGEDTQYF. In DNA, the CDR3 is TGCGCCAGCAGGCTGGCCGGGGAAGATACGCAGTATTTT. The V gene is TRBV5-1, the J gene TRBJ2-3; D perhaps matches TRBD2 (5 bases). The V gene's germline CDR1 is SGHRS and CDR2 YFSETQ. This CDR3 is built from 13 residues. The ends were cut back, 5 bases at V and 5 bases at J, with 12 bases in the middle. Together with reference TRBV5-1 and TRBJ2-3, the CDR3 gives the full variable domain: KAGVTQTPRYLIKTRGQQVTLSCSPISGHRSVSWYQQTPGQGLQFLFEYFSETQRNKGNFPGRFSGRQFSNSRSEMNVSTLELGDSALYLCASRLAGEDTQYFGPGTRLTVL.

The V gene is TRBV4-2, the J gene TRBJ2-5, with TRBD2 identical over 10 bases. CDR1 LGHNA and CDR2 YNFKEQ come from the germline V gene. The CDR3 loop spans 15 amino acids. Losses at the gene ends were 5 bases for V and 2 bases for J; bases not matched to a gene: 5. CDR3 amino acids: CASSSFSGRQETQYF. In DNA form, the CDR3 reads TGTGCCAGCAGCTCGTTTAGCGGGAGGCAAGAGACCCAGTACTTC.

This clone showed up just once. This rearrangement joins TRBV27 to TRBJ1-2; D gene unclear. Germline lookup yields CDR1 MNHEY and CDR2 SMNVEV (reference sequence). The CDR3 has 14 residues. Trimming shortened V by 6 bases and J by 4 bases, and 15 bases separated the two germline ends. The CDR3: CASRGSGGPYGYTF. CDR3 nucleotide sequence: TGTGCCAGCAGGGGGAGCGGCGGCCCCTATGGCTACACCTTC.

CDR3 nucleotides: TGCGCCAGCAGCTTGGTGCAGGGGGAAGTTGATGGCTACACCTTC. This sequence encodes CASSLVQGEVDGYTF. The gene calls are TRBV5-1 and TRBJ1-2, with 7 bases lining up with TRBD1. After removal of 0 bases from V and 6 bases from J, the junction contained 8 bases not matched to a gene. The CDR3 consists of 15 residues. Germline V gene lookup returns CDR1 SGHRS and CDR2 YFSETQ.

The V gene is TRBV12-5, the J gene TRBJ2-7; perhaps TRBD2 as D (6 bases). Deletions cut 4 bases from V and 0 bases from J, with 16 bases between. Germline CDR1 and CDR2: LGHNT and FRNRAP. The CDR3 consists of 16 residues. In DNA form, the CDR3 reads TGTGCTAGTGGTTCCCTCTTGGCGGGGACCTCCTACGAGCAGTACTTC. It is translated as CASGSLLAGTSYEQYF. The variable domain in full, with the rest retrieved from reference TRBV12-5 and TRBJ2-7, is DARVTQTPRHKVTEMGQEVTMRCQPILGHNTVFWYRQTMMQGLELLAYFRNRAPLDDSGMPKDRFSAEMPDATLATLKIQPSEPRDSAVYFCASGSLLAGTSYEQYFGPGTRLTVT.

Concerning this clone itself: This sample also contains other DNA sequences that code for the same CDR3. V gene TRBV7-2 combines with J gene TRBJ1-3; D gene unclear. Deletions cut 4 bases from V and 0 bases from J, with 7 bases between. From germline, CDR1 is SGHTA and CDR2 FQGNSA. The CDR3 totals 14 residues. The CDR3 protein is CASSSRSSGNTIYF. CDR3 bases: TGTGCCAGCAGCTCACGTAGCTCTGGAAACACCATATATTTT.

This chain connects TRBV6-5 to TRBJ2-3, with a weak D call TRBD2 (5 bases). CDR1 MNHEY and CDR2 SVGAGI come from the germline V gene. Trimming cost V 2 bases and J 4 bases, with 16 bases left between them. The CDR3 runs to 16 residues. The CDR3 nucleotides read TGTGCCAGCAGTTACGGGCCCGGGAAGGGAGCAGATACGCAGTATTTT. Encoded protein: CASSYGPGKGADTQYF.

The CDR3 DNA follows: TGTGCCAGCAGCTCCGGACGAGACACCTCGAGGGAGTACTTC. Amino acid sequence: CASSSGRDTSREYF. The chain joins TRBV7-2 to TRBJ2-7; possible D gene TRBD2, 5 bases. The V gene's germline CDR1 is SGHTA and CDR2 FQGNSA. V dropped 4 bases and J dropped 11 bases, with 21 bases sitting between them. CDR3 size: 14 residues.

V gene TRBV18 combines with J gene TRBJ2-7; the D gene is possibly TRBD2 (5 bases). V was clipped by 4 bases and J by 3 bases, with 10 bases between them. Germline CDR1 and CDR2: KGHSH and LQKENI. This CDR3 is 13 amino acids long. Here the CDR3 reads CASSRGSDYEQYF. In DNA form, the CDR3 reads TGTGCCAGCTCACGAGGGAGCGACTACGAGCAGTACTTC.

The CDR3: CASRISTGFSYEQYF. DNA for the CDR3: TGTGCCAGCAGGATATCCACAGGGTTCTCCTACGAGCAGTACTTC. V and J are TRBV27 and TRBJ2-7; TRBD1 might be the D (6 bases). V was trimmed by 6 bases and J by 0 bases, leaving 15 bases between them. The germline V gene has CDR1 MNHEY and CDR2 SMNVEV (reference sequence). The length of the CDR3 is 15 residues.

This sequence joins TRBV4-2 and TRBJ2-7, with a weak D call TRBD2 (5 bases). The CDR3 length is 15 residues. Germline CDR1 reads LGHNA; CDR2 reads YNFKEQ. The V end lost 1 base, the J end lost 2 bases, and 12 bases lay between the germline ends. CDR3 residues: CASSQGGQVTYEQYF. CDR3 DNA: TGTGCCAGCAGCCAAGGAGGGCAGGTAACCTACGAGCAGTACTTC.

The chain carries TRBV2 and TRBJ1-5; a weak D match, TRBD1 (5 bases). The CDR3 is 13 residues long. Germline assignment: CDR1 SNHLY and CDR2 FYNNEI. Between the trimmed V and J ends, which lost 6 bases and 7 bases, there was a span of 13 bases. CDR3 nucleotides: TGTGCCAGCAGGGGGCAGGGTATCCAGCCCCAGCATTTT. Amino acid sequence: CASRGQGIQPQHF.

A single count supports this clone. The chain combines TRBV9 with TRBJ1-3; 10 nucleotides align to TRBD1. Germline CDR1 is SGDLS and CDR2 is YYNGEE. V was clipped by 3 bases and J by 3 bases; unmatched bases: 6. There are 16 residues in the CDR3. The CDR3 loop is CASSERDRGSGNTIYF. Written as DNA, the CDR3 is TGTGCCAGCAGCGAGAGGGACAGGGGAAGTGGAAACACCATATATTTT.

The J gene is TRBJ2-1, the V gene TRBV7-6; D is ambiguous. CDR3 length: 15 amino acids. V lost 0 bases and J lost 4, with 10 bases in between. From germline, CDR1 is SGHVS and CDR2 FNYEAQ. CDR3 sequence reads: CASSLAEVVYNEQFF. DNA for the CDR3: TGTGCCAGCAGCTTAGCCGAAGTAGTATACAATGAGCAGTTCTTC.

The chain couples TRBV14 to TRBJ1-2; D remains unclear. CDR1 and CDR2 from the germline V gene are SGHDN and FVKESK. Between the trimmed V and J ends, which lost 0 bases and 5 bases, there was a span of 13 bases. CDR3 length equals 15 residues. The chain's CDR3 is CASSQDLGTGYGYTF. CDR3 DNA sequence: TGTGCCAGCAGCCAAGATTTGGGCACGGGGTATGGCTACACCTTC.

This rearrangement joins TRBV10-3 to TRBJ1-5; TRBD1 matches at 10 bases. Germline CDR1 is ENHRY and CDR2 is SYGVKD. The V gene end was trimmed by 8 bases and the J gene end by 4 bases; junction bases not matched to a gene: 8. This CDR3 has 15 amino acids. CDR3 nucleotides: TGTGCCATCGCCCAGGGACAGGGGATGAATCAGCCCCAGCATTTT. Amino acids: CAIAQGQGMNQPQHF.